Sequencing of this T cell receptor beta chain was carried out in a study of human thymus T cells (dated by TCRdb to 2018 to 2020). Concerning the study at large: The study used under 10 infant thymus samples plus four related peripheral blood samples to characterize TCR alpha and beta repertoires. Donor ages ranged from about 6 to 244 days, and the cohort comprised roughly 6 male and a couple of female infants. General conclusions and limits of the study: On average, thymus samples gave roughly 800,000 unique TCRB clonotypes, whereas blood samples gave 75,000 to 85,000. Biased V and J gene segment usage appeared to be present in both thymic and peripheral blood repertoires. The related research reported highly overlapping thymic TCR repertoires among unrelated individuals.

Thymus tissue was obtained as surgical resects removed during corrective cardiac surgery. The donors were immunologically healthy infants in Finland who had open corrective cardiac surgery for congenital heart defects. Thymocytes were released mechanically from tissue and stored at -70 °C as pellets of about 8.5-31 million cells. A QIAsymphony instrument was used to extract genomic DNA from the frozen cell pellets. The CDR3 covers 15 residues, taking in both the cysteine and the phenylalanine. Left in the record is the CDR3 DNA by itself, 45 bases read in frame from the first base. CDR1 and CDR2, looked up from the germline V gene, are MDHEN and SYDVKM. V and J are trimmed by 6 bases and 0 bases, and the gene matches miss 7 bases of the junction. About this clone: Its antigen is not yet known. Within one base of it there is no much larger clone, and no base qualities were kept.

The immunoSEQ multiplex PCR assay was used to amplify the TCRB and TCRAD loci from a standardized amount of quality-controlled genomic DNA. The V(D)J region was spanned by amplicons of a length sufficient to cover the CDR3 and to identify V and J genes. The commercial immunoSEQ service was used to sequence amplicons on an Illumina platform. The authors' analysis ran thus. Primer bias and sequencing errors were corrected as previously described, and TCRAD and TCRB were defined on the basis of the IMGT database. The repertoires were analysed using immunoSEQ Analyzer 3.0 and VDJTools for basic statistics, V/J segment usage, diversity estimates, rarefaction and pairwise overlap. Chao1, ChaoE, Efron-Thisted, Shannon and inverse Simpson indices were used to estimate diversity, which was also estimated on datasets down-sampled to the smallest sample. Repertoire overlap was determined by strict matching of CDR3 nucleotide sequence, V gene and J gene, and Jaccard-based multidimensional scaling clustering was applied. TCRdb's version of the immuneACCESS table is confined to in-frame rearrangements and falls short of the full clone set. An unresolved V gene accounts for under half of the shortfall where checked; the remainder is of unknown origin. The V and J calls and clone size come from that table; D and trimming were worked out from the DNA. This sample holds some 80,000 clones; just over 95% were observed only once. The ten largest clones capture 0.025% to 0.04% of the sample.

This receptor was obtained from a boy under two years old with a congenital heart defect but otherwise immunologically healthy. The chain is assembled from TRBV28 and TRBJ2-7, and TRBD2 matches 8 of the central bases. Specimen: thymus tissue. For the CDR3, the sequence is CASRTSASPSYEQYF. The sequenced DNA: TGTGCCAGCAGGACTAGCGCTTCCCCCTCCTACGAGCAGTACTTC.